These T cell receptor beta chains were read from a single sample in a study of metastatic and nonmetastatic thyroid tumors. TCRdb re-called clones from the PCR reads using MiXCR. The sample has around 15,000 clones; about 24% are singletons. Sequencing input: tumor tissue. Receptor source: a male donor with papillary thyroid cancer or a benign thyroid nodule (not recorded which). Some clones in this sample may be carry-over from other donors' samples. The CDR3 runs from the conserved cysteine through the conserved F or W. D genes are given only for firm matches. Size is omitted from some rows. Given values are once, few, many or a class for expanded clones.

cdr3_aa	cdr3_nt	v_call	j_call	d_call	clone_size
CASSLAPRYRNTEAFF	TGTGCCAGCAGCTTGGCCCCTCGATATAGGAACACTGAAGCTTTCTTT	TRBV5-4	TRBJ1-1	-	many
CAISESGQNYGYTF	TGTGCCATCAGTGAGTCAGGACAGAACTATGGCTACACCTTC	TRBV10-3	TRBJ1-2	-	-
CASGWGVTEAFF	TGTGCCAGCGGATGGGGGGTCACTGAAGCTTTCTTT	TRBV14	TRBJ1-1	-	many
CASSYGGQPYGYTF	TGTGCCAGCAGTTACGGGGGACAGCCCTATGGCTACACCTTC	TRBV6-5	TRBJ1-2	TRBD1	few
CASSQVRSNTGELFF	TGTGCCAGCAGCCAAGTACGGAGCAACACCGGGGAGCTGTTTTTT	TRBV4-2	TRBJ2-2	-	-
CASSQVQGYGYTF	TGTGCCAGCAGCCAAGTACAGGGCTATGGCTACACCTTC	TRBV14	TRBJ1-2	-	many
CASRDTYEQYF	TGTGCCAGCAGGGACACCTACGAGCAGTACTTC	TRBV6-2/TRBV6-3	TRBJ2-7	-	-
CASNPEGQTGELFF	TGTGCCAGCAACCCCGAGGGACAGACCGGGGAGCTGTTTTTT	TRBV11-2	TRBJ2-2	TRBD1	-
CASSLGQGCTF	TGTGCCAGCAGCTTAGGGCAGGGGTGCACCTTC	TRBV13	TRBJ1-2	-	medium-sized
CASSLGLGLFNEQFF	TGTGCCAGCAGCTTAGGTCTGGGGCTATTTAATGAGCAGTTCTTC	TRBV7-9	TRBJ2-1	-	many
CASGWWGLVYNEQFF	TGTGCCAGCGGGTGGTGGGGCCTTGTCTACAATGAGCAGTTCTTC	TRBV6-1	TRBJ2-1	-	few
CASRSVGGDEKLFF	TGTGCCAGCAGATCTGTGGGCGGGGATGAAAAACTTTTTTTT	TRBV6-1	TRBJ1-4	-	-
CASSLYQGGNYGYTF	TGCGCCAGCAGTCTTTACCAGGGGGGGAACTATGGCTACACCTTC	TRBV4-3	TRBJ1-2	TRBD1	once
CASSLRDVHGQPQHF	TGTGCCAGCAGCTTAAGGGACGTCCATGGACAGCCCCAGCATTTT	TRBV7-8	TRBJ1-5	-	-
CASSSRQGETGELFF	TGCGCCAGCAGCTCCCGACAGGGGGAGACCGGGGAGCTGTTTTTT	TRBV5-1	TRBJ2-2	TRBD1	-
CASRGLSSVEAFF	TGTGCCAGCAGGGGGTTGTCCTCGGTTGAAGCTTTCTTT	TRBV27	TRBJ1-1	-	many
CASSRIGQGRRGGEQYF	TGTGCCAGCAGTCGTATCGGACAGGGGCGCAGGGGCGGGGAGCAGTACTTC	TRBV27	TRBJ2-7	TRBD1	-
CSAISGARETQYF	TGCAGTGCTATTTCAGGGGCCCGGGAGACCCAGTACTTC	TRBV20-1	TRBJ2-5	-	many
CASRSGRNSYNEQFF	TGCGCCAGCAGATCCGGGAGGAACTCCTACAATGAGCAGTTCTTC	TRBV5-1	TRBJ2-1	TRBD2	medium-sized
CTSSFSVTYGYTF	TGTACCAGCAGTTTTTCCGTGACCTATGGCTACACCTTC	TRBV27	TRBJ1-2	-	few
CASSSQGGQDHTDTQYF	TGTGCCAGCAGTTCCCAAGGGGGACAGGACCACACAGATACGCAGTATTTT	TRBV28	TRBJ2-3	TRBD1	-
CASSSLAVKDTQYF	TGCGCCAGCAGCTCTCTAGCGGTTAAGGATACGCAGTATTTT	TRBV5-1	TRBJ2-3	TRBD2	medium-sized
CASSPNVGTEAFF	TGTGCCAGCAGCCCAAATGTGGGCACTGAAGCTTTCTTT	TRBV28	TRBJ1-1	-	many
CASSWTTGANVLTF	TGTGCCAGCAGTTGGACAACTGGGGCCAACGTCCTGACTTTC	TRBV6-2/TRBV6-3	TRBJ2-6	-	few
CASSLAADYEQYF	TGCGCCAGCAGCTTGGCGGCTGACTACGAGCAGTACTTC	TRBV5-1	TRBJ2-7	-	-
CASSGGTASTDTQYF	TGTGCCAGTAGTGGGGGGACAGCTAGCACAGATACGCAGTATTTT	TRBV19	TRBJ2-3	-	few
CASRPRGRNTGELFF	TGTGCCAGCAGGCCCCGGGGCAGAAACACCGGGGAGCTGTTTTTT	TRBV6-2/TRBV6-3	TRBJ2-2	-	medium-sized
CASRTGPNTGELFF	TGTGCCAGCAGGACGGGTCCGAACACCGGGGAGCTGTTTTTT	TRBV12-3/TRBV12-4	TRBJ2-2	-	many
CASSLTSGSYEQYF	TGTGCCAGCAGTTTGACTAGCGGGAGTTACGAGCAGTACTTC	TRBV27	TRBJ2-7	TRBD2	-
CATSSAPGQAAALYIQTQYF	TGTGCCACCAGCAGCGCACCGGGACAGGCGGCGGCCCTATACATACAGACCCAGTACTTC	TRBV15	TRBJ2-5	TRBD1	many
CASSLGQGQFF	TGTGCCAGCAGCTTGGGGCAGGGGCAGTTCTTC	TRBV13	TRBJ2-1	-	medium-sized
CASSFWSAGASPLHF	TGTGCCAGCAGCTTTTGGTCGGCAGGGGCTTCACCCCTCCACTTT	TRBV7-2	TRBJ1-6	-	-
CASSESTLNTEAFF	TGTGCCAGCAGTGAATCAACATTGAACACTGAAGCTTTCTTT	TRBV6-1	TRBJ1-1	-	medium-sized
CASSLDPLTGGMAYEQYF	TGTGCCAGCAGCTTGGACCCCCTGACAGGGGGCATGGCCTACGAGCAGTACTTC	TRBV5-4	TRBJ2-7	TRBD1	-